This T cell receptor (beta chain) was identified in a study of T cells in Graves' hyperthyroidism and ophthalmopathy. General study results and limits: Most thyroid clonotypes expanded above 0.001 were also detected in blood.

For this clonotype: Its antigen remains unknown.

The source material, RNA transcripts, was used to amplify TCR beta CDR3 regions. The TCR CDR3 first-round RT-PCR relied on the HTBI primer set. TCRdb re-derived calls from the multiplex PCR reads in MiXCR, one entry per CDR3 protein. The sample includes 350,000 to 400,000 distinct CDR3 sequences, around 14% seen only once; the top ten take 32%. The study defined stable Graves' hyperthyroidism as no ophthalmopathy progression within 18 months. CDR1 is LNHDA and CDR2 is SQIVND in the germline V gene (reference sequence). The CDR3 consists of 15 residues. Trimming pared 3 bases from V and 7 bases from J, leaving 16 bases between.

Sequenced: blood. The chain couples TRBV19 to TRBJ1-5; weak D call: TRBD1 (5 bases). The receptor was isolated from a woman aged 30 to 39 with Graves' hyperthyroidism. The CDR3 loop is CASSINITPGQPQHF. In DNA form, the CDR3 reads TGTGCCAGTAGTATTAACATAACCCCAGGGCAGCCCCAGCATTTT.